Ten or more counts support the clone carrying this T cell receptor beta chain. Genomic DNA, the template, was used for profiling of the TCR beta VDJ and CDR3. Using its own MiXCR run on the reads, TCRdb lists one record per CDR3 protein. The sample carries about 240,000 distinct CDR3 sequences, around 45% recorded once. This record comes from a study of CD8+CD57+ T cells in acquired aplastic anemia. Whoever was chosen for sequencing had shown CD8+CD57+ cell expansion by flow cytometry. The sequencing input was sorted CD4+, CD8+, or CD8+CD57+ T cells (not recorded which) from PBMCs. This TCR was recovered from a human donor with aplastic anemia.

In nucleotides, the CDR3 is TGCAGCGTTGCGGGACTCGCAACCTACAATGAGCAGTTCTTC. The encoded protein is CSVAGLATYNEQFF. V and J are TRBV29-1 and TRBJ2-1, with D possibly matching TRBD2 (6 bases). Germline V gives CDR1 SQVTM, CDR2 ANQGSEA. CDR3 length: 14 residues. Trimming stripped 4 bases from V and 2 bases from J, with 12 bases between.